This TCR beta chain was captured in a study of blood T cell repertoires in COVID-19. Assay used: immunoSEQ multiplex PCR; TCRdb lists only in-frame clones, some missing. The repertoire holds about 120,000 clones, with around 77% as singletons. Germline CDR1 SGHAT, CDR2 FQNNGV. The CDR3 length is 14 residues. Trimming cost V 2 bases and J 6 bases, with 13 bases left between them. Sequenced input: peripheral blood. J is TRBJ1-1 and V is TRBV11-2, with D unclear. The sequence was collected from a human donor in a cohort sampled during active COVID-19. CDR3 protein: CASSLWGEKPEAFF. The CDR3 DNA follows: TGTGCCAGCAGCTTATGGGGAGAGAAACCTGAAGCTTTCTTT. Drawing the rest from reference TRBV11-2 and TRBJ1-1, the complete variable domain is EAGVAQSPRYKIIEKRQSVAFWCNPISGHATLYWYQQILGQGPKLLIQFQNNGVVDDSQLPKDRFSAERLKGVDSTLKIQPAKLEDSAVYLCASSLWGEKPEAFFGQGTRLTVV.